Below are 24 T cell receptor beta chains sequenced from a single sample in a study of neurological immune-mediated disorders. TCRdb analysed the 5' RACE reads with MiXCR anew, one entry per CDR3 protein. The table records about 21,000 distinct CDR3 sequences, over 12% of them present only once. Sequenced material: PBMCs. The receptors stem from a female donor with HTLV-1-associated myelopathy (HAM/TSP).

The chain links TRBV5-1 to TRBJ2-7; possibly TRBD2 for D (5 bases). Germline CDR1 reads SGHRS; CDR2 reads YFSETQ. V was shortened by 0 bases and J by 3 bases, with 10 bases between the two germline ends. The CDR3 sequence is 14 residues long. CDR3 region: CASSLGGSGYEQYF. The CDR3 bases are TGCGCCAGCAGCTTGGGAGGGAGCGGCTACGAGCAGTACTTC.

This clonotype was seen repeatedly, ten times or more. The chain has TRBV20-1 and TRBJ2-5; D remains ambiguous. CDR1 DFQATT and CDR2 SNEGSKA come from the germline V gene (reference sequence). The CDR3 spans 12 residues. V was shortened by 5 bases and J by 4 bases, with 11 bases between the two germline ends. Here the CDR3 DNA reads TGCAGTGCTCATCTGGCACGAGAGACCCAGTACTTC. This codes for CSAHLARETQYF.

This clonotype occurred many times. This sequence joins TRBV28 and TRBJ1-6; 11 bases match TRBD1. The V gene end was trimmed by 5 bases and the J gene end by 6 bases; junction bases not matched to a gene: 3. This CDR3 has 15 amino acids. CDR1 is MDHEN and CDR2 is SYDVKM in the germline V gene. The CDR3 region has the DNA TGTGCCAGCAGTGGGACAGGGGGAATTAATTCACCCCTCCACTTT. It codes for CASSGTGGINSPLHF.

At least ten counts were recorded for this clonotype. The chain combines TRBV3-1 with TRBJ2-7, with 11 bases that match TRBD1. This CDR3 is built from 14 residues. Per germline, CDR1 LGHDT and CDR2 YNNKEL (reference sequence). V trimming: 2 bases; J trimming: 7 bases; junction bases outside the gene matches: 4. The CDR3 DNA is TGTGCCAGCAGCCAAAGGACAGGGGGCGCAGAGCAGTACTTC. Translation gives CASSQRTGGAEQYF.

This chain uses TRBV5-1 with TRBJ2-3, with 8 positions matching TRBD2. V trimming: 0 bases; J trimming: 2 bases; junction bases outside the gene matches: 8. The CDR3 is 17 residues long. The germline V gene has CDR1 SGHRS and CDR2 YFSETQ. CDR3 sequence reads: CASSLAATSALTDTQYF. DNA for the CDR3: TGCGCCAGCAGCTTGGCAGCGACTAGCGCCCTCACAGATACGCAGTATTTT.

This clonotype is medium-sized. The chain has TRBV20-1 and TRBJ2-7; TRBD2 aligns across 8 bases. The CDR3 has 15 amino acids. Germline loops: CDR1 DFQATT, CDR2 SNEGSKA (reference sequence). V shed 3 bases, J shed 6 bases, and the junction held 13 bases outside the gene matches. CDR3: CSARLSGGLIFEQYF. As DNA, the CDR3 is TGCAGTGCTAGGCTTTCGGGGGGGCTTATTTTCGAGCAGTACTTC.

This clonotype was seen repeatedly, ten times or more. The DNA of the CDR3 is TGCAGTGCTAGAGATCCCGGACAGGGGACTTTGCAGCCCCAGCATTTT. Protein: CSARDPGQGTLQPQHF. The chain carries TRBV20-1 and TRBJ1-5; 9 bases fit TRBD1. The CDR3 spans 16 residues. The junction had 10 bases not matched to a gene; V was cut back by 0 bases and J by 7 bases. Germline CDR1 DFQATT, CDR2 SNEGSKA (reference sequence).

By proportion, this clonotype is medium-sized. This chain uses TRBV5-1 with TRBJ2-7; D possibly uses TRBD1 or TRBD2 (5 bases each). V gave up 1 base and J gave up 6 bases, with 20 bases separating them. Germline CDR1 SGHRS, CDR2 YFSETQ. The CDR3 contains 16 residues. The CDR3: CASSLLEGTSGREQYF. In DNA, the CDR3 is TGCGCCAGCAGCTTGTTAGAGGGGACCTCCGGGCGCGAGCAGTACTTC.

This clonotype is judged medium-sized. The V call is TRBV7-2, the J call TRBJ2-6; 10 positions agree with TRBD2. Germline-derived CDR1 and CDR2 are SGHTA and FQGNSA. V lost 0 bases to trimming and J lost 0 bases; unmatched junction nucleotides: 5. CDR3 length equals 19 residues. CDR3 region: CASSLAWGLANSGANVLTF. The DNA for the CDR3 is TGTGCCAGCAGCTTAGCGTGGGGACTAGCGAACTCTGGGGCCAACGTCCTGACTTTC.

By sample share, this clonotype is medium-sized. The J gene is TRBJ1-4, the V gene TRBV9; D gene uncertain. The CDR3 loop spans 15 amino acids. The V and J ends lost 3 bases and 3 bases respectively, with 12 bases between them. The V gene's germline CDR1 is SGDLS and CDR2 YYNGEE. The chain's CDR3 is CASSAGWGSNEKLFF. The CDR3 nucleotides read TGTGCCAGCAGCGCGGGGTGGGGTTCTAATGAAAAACTGTTTTTT.

This clonotype occurred many times. V and J are TRBV12-3 or TRBV12-4 and TRBJ2-3, with 9 bases that match TRBD1. The length of the CDR3 is 16 residues. With 5 bases clipped from V and 5 bases from J, the junction kept 11 bases outside the gene matches. The CDR3 region has the DNA TGTGCCAGCAGTCCACAGGGGGCCCTGGGTGGAGATACGCAGTATTTT. Translating it yields CASSPQGALGGDTQYF.

In this sample, this clonotype turned up many times. V and J are TRBV20-1 and TRBJ1-3, with D possibly matching TRBD1 (5 bases). The CDR3 runs 15 residues. The germline V gene has CDR1 DFQATT and CDR2 SNEGSKA (reference sequence). Trimming took off 4 bases at V and 0 bases at J, with 13 bases between the two ends. CDR3 nucleotides: TGCAGTGCTATCCCGGGACCGAGCTCTGGAAACACCATATATTTT. Its translation is CSAIPGPSSGNTIYF.

The chain links TRBV12-3 or TRBV12-4 to TRBJ2-7; TRBD2 agrees at 8 bases. CDR3 length: 15 residues. After removal of 3 bases from V and 3 bases from J, the junction contained 7 bases not matched to a gene. CDR3 protein: CASSFRAGGIYEQYF. As DNA, the CDR3 is TGTGCCAGCAGTTTCCGGGCGGGAGGCATCTACGAGCAGTACTTC.

In its sample, this clonotype was seen many times. This chain uses TRBV4-3 with TRBJ2-7, with 13 positions matching TRBD2. V shed 2 bases and J 5 bases; nucleotides not matched to a gene: 3. The CDR3 sequence is 15 residues long. Germline V gene lookup returns CDR1 LGHNA and CDR2 YSLEER. This CDR3 reads CASSQTSGGAHEQYF. The CDR3, as DNA: TGCGCCAGCAGCCAAACTAGCGGGGGGGCCCACGAGCAGTACTTC.

There are many counts of this clonotype. V gene TRBV6-6 combines with J gene TRBJ1-3; 7 bases align to TRBD1. V gave up 4 bases and J gave up 2 bases; unmatched junction bases: 5. CDR3 length equals 15 residues. CDR1 is MNHNY, CDR2 SVGAGI, per germline (reference sequence). The CDR3 is CASSSHQGAGNTIYF. DNA of the CDR3: TGTGCCAGCAGTTCCCATCAGGGGGCTGGAAACACCATATATTTT.

Many counts were recorded for this clonotype. V usage is TRBV20-1 and J usage is TRBJ1-4; weak D call: TRBD1 (6 bases). The CDR3 is made up of 15 amino acids. Germline V gene lookup returns CDR1 DFQATT and CDR2 SNEGSKA (reference sequence). The CDR3 DNA reads as TGCAGCGTATTGGCACAGGGCGCAACTAATGAAAAACTGTTTTTT. Amino acid sequence: CSVLAQGATNEKLFF.

This clonotype was counted ten times or more. V usage is TRBV15 and J usage is TRBJ2-7, with D perhaps assigned TRBD1 or TRBD2 (6 bases each). The CDR3 is 14 amino acids. Germline V gene sequence: CDR1 LNHNV, CDR2 YYDKDF (reference sequence). V was shortened by 6 bases and J by 3 bases, with 15 bases between the two germline ends. The CDR3 loop reads CATSLGGSDYEQYF. CDR3 in DNA: TGTGCCACCAGTCTAGGGGGGTCGGACTACGAGCAGTACTTC.

This clonotype was observed a single time. This sequence joins TRBV5-5 and TRBJ2-7; perhaps TRBD2 as D (6 bases). Germline CDR1 SGHKS, CDR2 YYEKEE (reference sequence). V was shortened by 1 base and J by 6 bases, with 11 bases between the two germline ends. This CDR3 spans 13 amino acids. The chain's CDR3 is CASSLWAGFEQYF. CDR3 nucleotide sequence: TGTGCCAGCAGCTTGTGGGCGGGGTTCGAGCAGTACTTC.

Ten or more counts support this clonotype. V usage is TRBV12-3 or TRBV12-4 and J usage is TRBJ2-5, with a tentative D call TRBD1 (6 bases). The length of the CDR3 is 13 residues. V was shortened by 3 bases and J by 3 bases, with 8 bases between the two germline ends. As DNA, the CDR3 is TGTGCCAGCAGTTTCCCAGGGGAAGAGACCCAGTACTTC. Its protein is CASSFPGEETQYF.

The chain recombines TRBV5-1 with TRBJ2-7; D is uncertain. Trimming removed 2 bases from V and 7 bases from J, with 10 bases in between. Looked up from germline, CDR1 is SGHRS and CDR2 is YFSETQ. CDR3 length equals 12 residues. This chain's CDR3 is CASSFGLGEQYF. For the CDR3, the DNA is TGCGCCAGCAGCTTCGGGCTCGGAGAGCAGTACTTC.

At least ten counts were recorded for this clonotype. This rearrangement joins TRBV29-1 to TRBJ1-2; the D is unclear. The germline V gene encodes CDR1 SQVTM and CDR2 ANQGSEA. With 0 bases removed from V and 7 bases from J, the gap between germline ends came to 9 bases. The CDR3 has 12 residues. The CDR3 region has the DNA TGCAGCGTTGAAGAGTTAGCTGGTGGCTACACCTTC. The encoded protein is CSVEELAGGYTF.

A few counts support this clonotype. Compared with germline, one end of the junction differs, possibly owing to a read error. The rearrangement uses TRBV7-7 and TRBJ1-4; D is undetermined. Germline V CDR1 and CDR2: SSHAT, FNYEAQ (reference sequence). The length of the CDR3 is 16 residues. Here the CDR3 DNA reads TGTGCTAGCAGCTTGAGGCCCTCCCCAACTAATGAAAAACTGTTTTTT. Amino acid sequence: CASSLRPSPTNEKLFF. Full variable domain (rest looked up from reference TRBV7-7 and TRBJ1-4): GAGVSQSPRYKVTKRGQDVTLRCDPISSHATLYWYQQALGQGPEFLTYFNYEAQPDKSGLPSDRFSAERPEGSISTLTIQRTEQRDSAMYRCASSLRPSPTNEKLFFGSGTQLSVL.

This clonotype was detected ten times or more. DNA for the CDR3: TGTGCCAGCAGCCCAGGACAGGGTGGGATCCCTGAAGCTTTCTTT. Protein product: CASSPGQGGIPEAFF. The chain has TRBV12-3 or TRBV12-4 and TRBJ1-1; TRBD1 agrees at 8 bases. The CDR3 covers 15 residues. V was pared by 6 bases and J by 6 bases, with 12 bases of the junction left unmatched.

This clonotype was seen ten or more times. The J gene is TRBJ2-5, the V gene TRBV5-1; 9 bases agree with TRBD2. V lost 5 bases to trimming and J lost 4 bases; unmatched junction nucleotides: 9. Per germline, CDR1 SGHRS and CDR2 YFSETQ. This CDR3 contains 15 residues. The CDR3 reads CASSGLAGFVETQYF. DNA of the CDR3: TGCGCCAGCAGTGGCCTAGCGGGATTCGTAGAGACCCAGTACTTC. Using reference TRBV5-1 and TRBJ2-5 for the parts outside the CDR3, the full variable domain is KAGVTQTPRYLIKTRGQQVTLSCSPISGHRSVSWYQQTPGQGLQFLFEYFSETQRNKGNFPGRFSGRQFSNSRSEMNVSTLELGDSALYLCASSGLAGFVETQYFGPGTRLLVL.